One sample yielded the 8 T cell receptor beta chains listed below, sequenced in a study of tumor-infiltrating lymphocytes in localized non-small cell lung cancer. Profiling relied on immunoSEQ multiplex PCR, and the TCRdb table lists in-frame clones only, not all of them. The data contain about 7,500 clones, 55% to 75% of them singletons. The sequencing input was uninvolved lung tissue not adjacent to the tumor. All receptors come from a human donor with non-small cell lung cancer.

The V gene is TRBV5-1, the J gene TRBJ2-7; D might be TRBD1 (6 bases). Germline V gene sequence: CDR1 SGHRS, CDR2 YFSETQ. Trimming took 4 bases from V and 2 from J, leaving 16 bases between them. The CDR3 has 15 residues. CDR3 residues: CASSALDRNAYEQYF. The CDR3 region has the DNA TGCGCCAGCAGCGCCCTCGACAGGAATGCCTACGAGCAGTACTTC. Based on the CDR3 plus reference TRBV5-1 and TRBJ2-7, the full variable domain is KAGVTQTPRYLIKTRGQQVTLSCSPISGHRSVSWYQQTPGQGLQFLFEYFSETQRNKGNFPGRFSGRQFSNSRSEMNVSTLELGDSALYLCASSALDRNAYEQYFGPGTRLTVT.

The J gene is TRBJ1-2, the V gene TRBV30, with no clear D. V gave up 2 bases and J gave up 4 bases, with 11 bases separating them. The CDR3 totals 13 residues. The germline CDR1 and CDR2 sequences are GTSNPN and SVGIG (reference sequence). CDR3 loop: CAWSHRIPYGYTF. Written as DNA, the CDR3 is TGTGCCTGGAGTCATCGAATACCCTATGGCTACACCTTC. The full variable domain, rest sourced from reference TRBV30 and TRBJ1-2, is SQTIHQWPATLVQPVGSPLSLECTVEGTSNPNLYWYRQAAGRGLQLLFYSVGIGQISSEVPQNLSASRPQDRQFILSSKKLLLSDSGFYLCAWSHRIPYGYTFGSGTRLTVV.

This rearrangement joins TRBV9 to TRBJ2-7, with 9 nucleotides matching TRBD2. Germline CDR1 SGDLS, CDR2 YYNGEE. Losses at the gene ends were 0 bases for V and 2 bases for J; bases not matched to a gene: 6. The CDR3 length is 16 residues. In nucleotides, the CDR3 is TGTGCCAGCAGCGTAGGGGCTAGCGGGGTGCCCTACGAGCAGTACTTC. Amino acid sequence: CASSVGASGVPYEQYF.

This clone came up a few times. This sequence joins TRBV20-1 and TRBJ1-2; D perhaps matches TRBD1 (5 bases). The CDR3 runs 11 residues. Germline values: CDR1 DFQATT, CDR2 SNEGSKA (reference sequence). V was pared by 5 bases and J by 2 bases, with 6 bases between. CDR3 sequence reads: CSAGGNYGYTF. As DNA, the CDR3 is TGCAGTGCTGGGGGGAACTATGGCTACACCTTC.

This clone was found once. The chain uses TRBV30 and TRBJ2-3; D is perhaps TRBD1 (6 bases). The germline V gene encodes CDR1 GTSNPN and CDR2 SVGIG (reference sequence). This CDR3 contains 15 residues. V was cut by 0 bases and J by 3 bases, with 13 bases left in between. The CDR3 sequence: CAWSVLGQTTDTQYF. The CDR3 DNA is TGTGCCTGGAGTGTACTAGGACAGACTACAGATACGCAGTATTTT.

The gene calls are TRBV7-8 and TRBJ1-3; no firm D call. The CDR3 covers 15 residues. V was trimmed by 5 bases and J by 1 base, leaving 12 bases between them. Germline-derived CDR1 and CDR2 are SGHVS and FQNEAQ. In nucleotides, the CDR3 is TGTGCCAGCAGCCGCACAAGTGAATCTGGAAACACCATATATTTT. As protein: CASSRTSESGNTIYF. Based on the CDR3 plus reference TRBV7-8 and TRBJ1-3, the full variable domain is GAGVSQSPRYKVAKRGQDVALRCDPISGHVSLFWYQQALGQGPEFLTYFQNEAQLDKSGLPSDRFFAERPEGSVSTLKIQRTQQEDSAVYLCASSRTSESGNTIYFGEGSWLTVV.

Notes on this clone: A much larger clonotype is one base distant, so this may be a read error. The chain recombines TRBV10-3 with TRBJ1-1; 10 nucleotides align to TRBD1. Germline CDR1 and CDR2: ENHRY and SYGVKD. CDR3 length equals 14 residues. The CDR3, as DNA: TGTGCCAGCAGTGAGGACAGGGGGGACACTGAAGCTTTCTTT. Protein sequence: CASSEDRGDTEAFF.

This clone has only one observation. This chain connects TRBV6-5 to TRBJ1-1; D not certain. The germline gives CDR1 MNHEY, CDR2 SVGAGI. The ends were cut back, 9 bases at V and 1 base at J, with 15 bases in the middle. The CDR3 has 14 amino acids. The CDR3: CASTYGRGNTEAFF. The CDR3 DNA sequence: TGTGCCAGTACGTACGGACGGGGGAACACTGAAGCTTTCTTT.